A selection of T cell receptor beta chains follows, all from one sample in a study of T cell changes during pregnancy in multiple sclerosis. Profiling relied on immunoSEQ multiplex PCR, and the TCRdb table lists in-frame clones only, not all of them. The repertoire includes about 88,000 clones, under 95% of them detected once, and less than 2% sits in the top ten. The sample was peripheral blood, taken in the first trimester of pregnancy. The receptor source for this set is a female donor with multiple sclerosis, enrolled in a pregnancy study. The CDR3 runs from the conserved cysteine through the conserved F or W. Each record gives: D gene, V gene, J gene, CDR3 DNA, CDR3 protein. D genes are given only for firm matches.

>.|TRBV5-1|TRBJ2-2
TGCGCCAGCAGCTTGGGGCAGGGCACCGGGGAGCTGTTTTTT
CASSLGQGTGELFF
>.|TRBV20-1|TRBJ2-5
TGCAGTGCGACCAGGGGAGAGACCCAGTACTTC
CSATRGETQYF
>.|TRBV7-3|TRBJ2-1
TGTGCCAGCAGCTTAACGATAGGAACTAACAATGAGCAGTTCTTC
CASSLTIGTNNEQFF
>TRBD1|TRBV4-1|TRBJ2-7
TGCGCCAGCAGCCAAGGTGACAGGGCTGGTGAGCAGTACTTC
CASSQGDRAGEQYF
>.|TRBV6-1|TRBJ2-1
TGTGCCAGCAGTGAAGGGGACTTTAGTGAGCAGTTCTTC
CASSEGDFSEQFF
>TRBD2|TRBV11-2|TRBJ2-2
TGTGCCAGCAGCTTAAAGCTAGCGGGATTCCCCGGGGAGCTGTTTTTT
CASSLKLAGFPGELFF
>TRBD1|TRBV13|TRBJ2-2
TGTGCCAGCAGCTCCCCCTTTACGGGACAGGGCACCGGGGAGCTGTTTTTT
CASSSPFTGQGTGELFF
>TRBD1|TRBV6-5|TRBJ2-5
TGTGCCAGCAGTTACTCTGGGGGACAGCAAGAGACCCAGTACTTC
CASSYSGGQQETQYF
>TRBD1|TRBV5-1|TRBJ1-1
TGCGCCAGCAGCTTAGGGACAGCCATGAACACTGAAGCTTTCTTT
CASSLGTAMNTEAFF
>TRBD2|TRBV5-1|TRBJ2-3
TGCGCCAGCAGCTTGGACGGTTGGGGAGCGGGAGGGGGAGATACGCAGTATTTT
CASSLDGWGAGGGDTQYF
>TRBD2|TRBV18|TRBJ2-1
TGTGCCAGCTCACAATACCAGGCGGGAGCTCGGGGGAGCAATGAGCAGTTCTTC
CASSQYQAGARGSNEQFF
>TRBD2|TRBV9|TRBJ2-2
TGTGCCAGCAGCGTAGCACTAGCGGGAATCACCGGGGAGCTGTTTTTT
CASSVALAGITGELFF
>TRBD2|TRBV5-6|TRBJ2-5
TGTGCCAGCAGCTTTAGAACTAGCGGAACTCAAGAGACCCAGTACTTC
CASSFRTSGTQETQYF
>.|TRBV7-9|TRBJ1-1
TGTGCCAGCAGCTTAGAGACGGAGAAAGCTTTCTTT
CASSLETEKAFF
>TRBD1|TRBV10-2|TRBJ2-3
TGCGCCAGCAGTTTCCAGGGGGACACAGATACGCAGTATTTT
CASSFQGDTDTQYF